This passage covers 8 T cell receptor beta chains from one sample sequenced in a study of cytomegalovirus exposure and HLA in healthy donors. Vbeta (60) and Jbeta (13) primers were used in the PCR. Assay: immunoSEQ multiplex PCR; the TCRdb copy retains only in-frame clones and omits some. The data hold around 190,000 clones, with 82% observed a single time. The sample comprised PBMCs. The receptors were sampled from a woman between 45 and 65 years old in good health and CMV-seronegative.

The chain couples TRBV27 to TRBJ2-5; D not resolved. The CDR3 totals 13 residues. Germline CDR1 is MNHEY and CDR2 is SMNVEV (reference sequence). Trimming removed 2 bases at V and 2 bases at J, with 6 bases between. CDR3 in amino acids: CASSLVLQETQYF. The CDR3 nucleotides read TGTGCCAGCAGTTTAGTACTACAAGAGACCCAGTACTTC.

The CDR3 loop reads CAWSVGSKQYF. CDR3 bases: TGTGCCTGGAGTGTTGGCTCGAAGCAGTACTTC. This chain uses TRBV30 with TRBJ2-7; unclear D gene. The germline CDR1 and CDR2 sequences are GTSNPN and SVGIG (reference sequence). Trimming took off 0 bases at V and 8 bases at J, with 8 bases between the two ends. The CDR3 extends over 11 amino acids.

The genes are TRBV4-3 and TRBJ1-2; D is uncertain. Trimming left V 0 bases short and J 3 bases short, with 11 bases between. The germline V gene encodes CDR1 LGHNA and CDR2 YSLEER. There are 15 residues in the CDR3. This CDR3 is CASSQESSVYYGYTF. As DNA, the CDR3 is TGCGCCAGCAGCCAAGAAAGTTCGGTGTACTATGGCTACACCTTC.

This chain links TRBV11-2 with TRBJ2-7; TRBD1 aligns across 10 bases. CDR1 and CDR2 from the germline V gene are SGHAT and FQNNGV. The V gene end was trimmed by 4 bases and the J gene end by 2 bases; junction bases not matched to a gene: 2. The CDR3 spans 14 residues. In DNA form, the CDR3 reads TGTGCCAGCAGCTGGGACAGGGGAACCTACGAGCAGTACTTC. Translated: CASSWDRGTYEQYF.

This rearrangement joins TRBV5-4 to TRBJ1-1; 7 bases line up with TRBD1. Germline values: CDR1 SGHNT, CDR2 YYREEE (reference sequence). The V segment lost 4 bases and the J segment 1 base; nucleotides outside the gene matches: 7. This CDR3 is 15 amino acids long. CDR3 DNA: TGTGCCAGCAGCCCGATAGGGGGCGCGAACACTGAAGCTTTCTTT. It yields the protein CASSPIGGANTEAFF.

In this sample, this clone turned up a few times. The rearrangement uses TRBV7-9 and TRBJ2-7, with a tentative D call TRBD1 (6 bases). The CDR3 has 17 residues. CDR1 and CDR2 (germline): SEHNR, FQNEAQ (reference sequence). Trimming removed 3 bases from V and 0 bases from J, with 18 bases in between. CDR3 sequence: CASSFLPGQYSSYEQYF. The CDR3 coding sequence is TGTGCCAGCAGCTTCCTACCTGGACAGTACAGCTCCTACGAGCAGTACTTC.

The DNA for the CDR3 is TGTGCCAGCAGTTTCCCAGCGACGGATTCGAACACTGAAGCTTTCTTT. Protein sequence: CASSFPATDSNTEAFF. The chain carries TRBV27 and TRBJ1-1; D is undetermined. CDR1 and CDR2 (germline): MNHEY, SMNVEV (reference sequence). The V end lost 3 bases, the J end lost 1 base, and 15 bases lay between the germline ends. The CDR3 covers 16 residues.

This clone is a singleton in its sample. This CDR3 reads CASSSPRTSGRYNEQFF. DNA of the CDR3: TGTGCCAGCAGTTCCCCTCGAACTAGCGGGAGGTACAATGAGCAGTTCTTC. The J gene is TRBJ2-1, the V gene TRBV28, with 12 bases that match TRBD2. This CDR3 is 17 amino acids long. Germline CDR1 reads MDHEN; CDR2 reads SYDVKM. Unmatched junction bases numbered 8, after V lost 4 bases and J lost 4 bases.